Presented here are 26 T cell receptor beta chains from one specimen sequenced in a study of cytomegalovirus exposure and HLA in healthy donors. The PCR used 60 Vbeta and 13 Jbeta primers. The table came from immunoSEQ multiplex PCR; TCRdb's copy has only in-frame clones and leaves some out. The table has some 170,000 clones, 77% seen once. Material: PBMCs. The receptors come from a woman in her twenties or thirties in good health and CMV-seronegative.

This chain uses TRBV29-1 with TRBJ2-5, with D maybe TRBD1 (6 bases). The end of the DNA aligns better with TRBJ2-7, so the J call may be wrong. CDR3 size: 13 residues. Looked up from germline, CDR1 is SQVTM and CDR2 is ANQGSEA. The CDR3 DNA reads TGCAGCGTTGCCCCGACAGGAACCTACGAGCAGTACTTC. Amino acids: CSVAPTGTYEQYF.

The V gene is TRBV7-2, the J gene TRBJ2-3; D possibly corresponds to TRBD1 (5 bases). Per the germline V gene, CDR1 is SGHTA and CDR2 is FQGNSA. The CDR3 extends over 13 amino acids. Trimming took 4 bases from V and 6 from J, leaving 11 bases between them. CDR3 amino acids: CASSSSGWDTQYF. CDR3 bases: TGTGCCAGCAGCTCGTCAGGGTGGGATACGCAGTATTTT.

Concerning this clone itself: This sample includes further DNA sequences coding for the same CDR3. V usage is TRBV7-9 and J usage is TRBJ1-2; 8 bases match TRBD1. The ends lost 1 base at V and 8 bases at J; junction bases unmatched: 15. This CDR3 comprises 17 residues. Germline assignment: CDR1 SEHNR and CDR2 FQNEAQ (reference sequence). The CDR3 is CASSLGTGILFSGGYTF. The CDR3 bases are TGTGCCAGCAGCTTAGGGACAGGGATCCTGTTCTCGGGGGGCTACACCTTC.

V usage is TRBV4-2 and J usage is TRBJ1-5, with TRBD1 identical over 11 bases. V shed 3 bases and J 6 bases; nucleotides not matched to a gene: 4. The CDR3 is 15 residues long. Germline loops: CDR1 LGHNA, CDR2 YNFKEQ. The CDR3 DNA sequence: TGTGCCAGCAGCCACGGGACAGGGGGATCTCAGCCCCAGCATTTT. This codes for CASSHGTGGSQPQHF.

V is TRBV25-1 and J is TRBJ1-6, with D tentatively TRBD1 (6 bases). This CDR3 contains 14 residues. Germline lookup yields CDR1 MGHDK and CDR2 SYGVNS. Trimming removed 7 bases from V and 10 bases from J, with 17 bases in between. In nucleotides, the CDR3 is TGTGCCAGCATAAATTCAGGGGCTAAATCACCCCTCCACTTT. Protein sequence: CASINSGAKSPLHF.

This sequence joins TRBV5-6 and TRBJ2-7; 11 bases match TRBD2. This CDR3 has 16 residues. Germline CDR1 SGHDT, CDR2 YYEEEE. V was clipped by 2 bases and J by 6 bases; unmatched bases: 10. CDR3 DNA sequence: TGTGCCAGCAGCTTTTTGGCTAGCGGGGGGAGGGGCGAGCAGTACTTC. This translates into CASSFLASGGRGEQYF.

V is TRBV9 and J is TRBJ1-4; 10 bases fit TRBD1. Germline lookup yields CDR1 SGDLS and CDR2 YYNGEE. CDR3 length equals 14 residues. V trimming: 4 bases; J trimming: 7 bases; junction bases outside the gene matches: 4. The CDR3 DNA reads TGTGCCAGCAGCTCAGGGACAGGGGCTGAAAAACTGTTTTTT. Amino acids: CASSSGTGAEKLFF.

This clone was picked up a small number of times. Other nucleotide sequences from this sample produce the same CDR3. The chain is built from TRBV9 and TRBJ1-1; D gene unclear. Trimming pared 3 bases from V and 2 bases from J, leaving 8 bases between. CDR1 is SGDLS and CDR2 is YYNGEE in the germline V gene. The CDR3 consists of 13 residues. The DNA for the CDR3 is TGTGCCAGCAGCGCCACAGTAAACACTGAAGCTTTCTTT. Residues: CASSATVNTEAFF.

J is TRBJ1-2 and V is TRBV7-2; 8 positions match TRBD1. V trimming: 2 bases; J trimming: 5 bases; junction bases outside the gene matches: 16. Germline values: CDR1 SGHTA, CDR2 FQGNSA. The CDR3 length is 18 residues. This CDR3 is CASSLSRTGPSAPYGYTF. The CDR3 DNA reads TGTGCCAGCAGCTTATCGCGGACAGGGCCCTCCGCCCCTTATGGCTACACCTTC.

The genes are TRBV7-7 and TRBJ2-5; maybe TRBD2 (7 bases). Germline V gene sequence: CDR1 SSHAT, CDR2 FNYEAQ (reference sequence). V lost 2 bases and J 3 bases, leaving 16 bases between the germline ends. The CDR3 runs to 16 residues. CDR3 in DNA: TGTGCCAGCAGCTTAATGAGGGGGGGAAGGGAAGAGACCCAGTACTTC. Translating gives CASSLMRGGREETQYF.

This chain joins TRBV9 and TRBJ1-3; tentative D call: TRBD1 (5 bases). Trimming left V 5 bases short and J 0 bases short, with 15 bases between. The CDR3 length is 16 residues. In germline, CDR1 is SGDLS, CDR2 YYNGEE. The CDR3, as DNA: TGTGCCAGCAGTGACAACAGGATTAGCTCTGGAAACACCATATATTTT. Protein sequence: CASSDNRISSGNTIYF.

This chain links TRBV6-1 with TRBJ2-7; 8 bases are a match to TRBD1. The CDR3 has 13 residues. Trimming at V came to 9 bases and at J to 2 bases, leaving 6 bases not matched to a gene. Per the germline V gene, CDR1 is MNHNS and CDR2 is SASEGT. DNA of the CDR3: TGTGCCAGTCGGGACAGGCAAACCTACGAGCAGTACTTC. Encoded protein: CASRDRQTYEQYF.

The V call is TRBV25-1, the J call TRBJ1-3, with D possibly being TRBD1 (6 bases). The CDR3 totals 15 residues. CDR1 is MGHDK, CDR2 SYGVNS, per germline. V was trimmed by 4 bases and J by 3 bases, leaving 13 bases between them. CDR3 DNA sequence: TGTGCCAGCAGTGTAGGGGGTACAGGTGGAAACACCATATATTTT. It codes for CASSVGGTGGNTIYF.

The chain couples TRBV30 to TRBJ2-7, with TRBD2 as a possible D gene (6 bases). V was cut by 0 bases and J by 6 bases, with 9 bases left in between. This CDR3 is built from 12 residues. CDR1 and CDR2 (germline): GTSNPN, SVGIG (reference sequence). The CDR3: CAWSVRGVEQYF. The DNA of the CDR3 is TGTGCCTGGAGTGTACGCGGGGTCGAGCAGTACTTC.

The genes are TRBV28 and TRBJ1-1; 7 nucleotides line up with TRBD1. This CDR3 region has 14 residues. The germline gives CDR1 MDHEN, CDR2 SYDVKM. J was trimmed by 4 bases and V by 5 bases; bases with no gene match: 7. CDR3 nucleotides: TGTGCCAGCAGTACCTATTCAGGGGGCACTGAAGCTTTCTTT. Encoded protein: CASSTYSGGTEAFF.

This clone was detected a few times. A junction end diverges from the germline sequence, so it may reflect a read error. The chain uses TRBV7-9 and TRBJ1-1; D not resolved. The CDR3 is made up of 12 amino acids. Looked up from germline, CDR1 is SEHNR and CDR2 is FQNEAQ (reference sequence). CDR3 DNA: TGTTCCAGCAGCCGTTCGGGGTGTGGAGCTTTCTTT. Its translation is CSSSRSGCGAFF. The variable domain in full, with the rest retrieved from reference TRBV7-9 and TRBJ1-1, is DTGVSQNPRHKITKRGQNVTFRCDPISEHNRLYWYRQTLGQGPEFLTYFQNEAQLEKSRLLSDRFSAERPKGSFSTLEIQRTEQGDSAMYLCSSSRSGCGAFFGQGTRLTVV.

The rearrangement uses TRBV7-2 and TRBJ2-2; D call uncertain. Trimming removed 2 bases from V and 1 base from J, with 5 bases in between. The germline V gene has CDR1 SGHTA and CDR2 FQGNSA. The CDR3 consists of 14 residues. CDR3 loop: CASSLSWNTGELFF. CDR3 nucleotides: TGTGCCAGCAGCTTAAGCTGGAACACCGGGGAGCTGTTTTTT.

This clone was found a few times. CDR3 nucleotides: TGTGCCAGCAGCTCGTTCCGGGACAGGAACACTGAAGCTTTCTTT. This gives the protein CASSSFRDRNTEAFF. The genes are TRBV5-5 and TRBJ1-1; 7 bases map to TRBD1. The V gene end was trimmed by 3 bases and the J gene end by 1 base; junction bases not matched to a gene: 6. The CDR3 is 15 amino acids. Germline assignment: CDR1 SGHKS and CDR2 YYEKEE (reference sequence).

CDR3: CSVALAGTLGTQYF. The DNA for the CDR3 is TGCAGCGTTGCGCTAGCGGGAACCTTAGGGACCCAGTACTTC. The rearrangement joins TRBV29-1 to TRBJ2-5, with TRBD2 matching 9 bases. Germline V gene lookup returns CDR1 SQVTM and CDR2 ANQGSEA. V dropped 4 bases and J dropped 7; count of bases not matched to a gene: 10. The CDR3 spans 14 residues.

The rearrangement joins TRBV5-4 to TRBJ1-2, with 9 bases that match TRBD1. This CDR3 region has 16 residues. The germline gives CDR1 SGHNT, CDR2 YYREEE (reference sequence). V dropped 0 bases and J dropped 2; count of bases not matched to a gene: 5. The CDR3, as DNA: TGTGCCAGCAGCTTGGCGGGGACAGGGAGGAACTATGGCTACACCTTC. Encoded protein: CASSLAGTGRNYGYTF.

CDR3 loop: CASSKSSTGELFF. As DNA, the CDR3 is TGTGCCAGCAGCAAGTCTAGCACCGGGGAGCTGTTTTTT. This chain joins TRBV7-9 and TRBJ2-2; no firm D call. The CDR3 is 13 amino acids. Per germline, CDR1 SEHNR and CDR2 FQNEAQ (reference sequence). Trimming took off 5 bases at V and 4 bases at J, with 8 bases between the two ends.

CDR3 in amino acids: CSVDRQTNTEAFF. CDR3 nucleotides: TGCAGCGTTGACCGACAGACTAACACTGAAGCTTTCTTT. This chain links TRBV29-1 with TRBJ1-1, with D perhaps TRBD1 (5 bases). CDR3 length: 13 amino acids. With 3 bases removed from V and 2 bases from J, the gap between germline ends came to 10 bases. CDR1 is SQVTM and CDR2 is ANQGSEA in the germline V gene.

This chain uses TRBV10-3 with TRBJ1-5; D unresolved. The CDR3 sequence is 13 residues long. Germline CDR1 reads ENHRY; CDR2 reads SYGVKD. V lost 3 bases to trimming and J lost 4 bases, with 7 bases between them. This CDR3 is CAISDEHNQPQHF. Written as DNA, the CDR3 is TGTGCCATCAGTGATGAGCATAATCAGCCCCAGCATTTT.

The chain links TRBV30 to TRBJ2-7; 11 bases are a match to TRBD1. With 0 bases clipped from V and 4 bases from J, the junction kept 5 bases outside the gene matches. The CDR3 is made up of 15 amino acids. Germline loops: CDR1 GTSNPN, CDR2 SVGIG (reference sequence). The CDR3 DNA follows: TGTGCCTGGAGTGTAGGACAGGGGGCTCGTTACGAGCAGTACTTC. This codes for CAWSVGQGARYEQYF.

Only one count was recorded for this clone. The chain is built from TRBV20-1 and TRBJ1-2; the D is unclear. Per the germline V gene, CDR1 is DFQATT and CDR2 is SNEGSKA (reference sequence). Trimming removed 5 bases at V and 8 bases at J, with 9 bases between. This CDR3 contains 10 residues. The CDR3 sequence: CSAYPGGYTF. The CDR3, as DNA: TGCAGTGCTTACCCGGGAGGCTACACCTTC.

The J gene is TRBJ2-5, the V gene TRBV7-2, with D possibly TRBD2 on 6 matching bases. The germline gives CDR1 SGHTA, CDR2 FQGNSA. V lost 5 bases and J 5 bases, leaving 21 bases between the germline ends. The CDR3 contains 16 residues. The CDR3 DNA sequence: TGTGCCAGCAGCCGTTCTCAAGTCTATGGGGGGGAGACCCAGTACTTC. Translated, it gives CASSRSQVYGGETQYF.